This T cell receptor (beta chain) appears in the sequencing data of a study of blood T cell repertoires in COVID-19. As for the study in general: Acute-phase and convalescent COVID-19 samples originated in the United States, Italy and Spain.

Original handling: It was from reference gene primer amplification that nucleated cell counts were estimated. Some clones are missing from TCRdb's copy, which holds only in-frame ones; the method was immunoSEQ multiplex PCR. V and J calls and clone size come straight from that table; D and trimming were deduced from the DNA. The repertoire consists of 450,000 to 500,000 clones, with 70% to 90% occurring once and the leading ten covering roughly 3.2%. Germline CDR1 is SGDLS and CDR2 is YYNGEE. This CDR3 region has 13 residues. V gave up 3 bases and J gave up 6 bases, with 10 bases separating them. The clonotype originates from a human donor in a cohort sampled during active COVID-19. The sample taken for sequencing was peripheral blood. The chain couples TRBV9 to TRBJ2-1, with D tentatively TRBD2 (5 bases). This CDR3 reads CASSGSAGNEQFF. As DNA, the CDR3 is TGTGCCAGCAGCGGGAGTGCGGGCAATGAGCAGTTCTTC.